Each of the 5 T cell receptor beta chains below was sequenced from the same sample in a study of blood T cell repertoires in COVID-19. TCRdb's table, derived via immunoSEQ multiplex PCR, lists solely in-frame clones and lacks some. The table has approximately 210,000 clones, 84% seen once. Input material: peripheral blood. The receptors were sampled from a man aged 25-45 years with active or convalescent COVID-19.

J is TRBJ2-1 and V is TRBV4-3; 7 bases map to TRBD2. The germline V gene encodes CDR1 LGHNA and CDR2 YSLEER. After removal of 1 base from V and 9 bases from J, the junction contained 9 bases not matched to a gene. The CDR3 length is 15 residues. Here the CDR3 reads CASSQGAGEIVEQFF. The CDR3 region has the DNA TGCGCCAGCAGCCAAGGGGCGGGAGAGATTGTTGAGCAGTTCTTC.

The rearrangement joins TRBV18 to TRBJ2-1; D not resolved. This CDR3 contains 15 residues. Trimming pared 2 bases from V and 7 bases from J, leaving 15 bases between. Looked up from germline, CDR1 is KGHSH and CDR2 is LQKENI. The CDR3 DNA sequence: TGTGCCAGCTCACCAGAGAGAACGGGTGCTAATGAGCAGTTCTTC. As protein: CASSPERTGANEQFF.

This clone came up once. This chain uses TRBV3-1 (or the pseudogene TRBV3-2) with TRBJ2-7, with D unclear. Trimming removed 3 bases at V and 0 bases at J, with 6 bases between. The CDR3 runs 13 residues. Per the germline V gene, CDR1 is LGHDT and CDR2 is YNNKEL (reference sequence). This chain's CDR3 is CASSHWSSYEQYF. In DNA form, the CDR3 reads TGTGCCAGCAGCCATTGGAGCTCCTACGAGCAGTACTTC.

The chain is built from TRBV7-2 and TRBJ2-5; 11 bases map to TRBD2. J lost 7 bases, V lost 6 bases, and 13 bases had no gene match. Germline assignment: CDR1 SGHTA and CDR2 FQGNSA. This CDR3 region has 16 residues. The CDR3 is CASRLSGGAPMGTQYF. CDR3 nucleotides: TGTGCCAGCAGACTTAGCGGGGGGGCCCCAATGGGGACCCAGTACTTC.

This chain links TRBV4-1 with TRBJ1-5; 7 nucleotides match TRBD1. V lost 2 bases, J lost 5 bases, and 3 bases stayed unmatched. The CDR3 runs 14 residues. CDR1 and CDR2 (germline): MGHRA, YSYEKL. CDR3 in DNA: TGCGCCAGCAGCCAACAGGGGGTCGATCAGCCCCAGCATTTT. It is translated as CASSQQGVDQPQHF.